Following are 27 T cell receptor beta chains from one sample sequenced in a study of yellow fever vaccine responses in identical twins. MiXCR was run by TCRdb on the RT-PCR reads, yielding one entry per CDR3 protein. The repertoire has 15,000 or so distinct CDR3 sequences, roughly 83% of them found once; the top ten carry roughly 0.68%. Sequencing used T cells from blood (PBMCs), unsorted or a sorted subset (not recorded which), obtained before or after yellow fever vaccination (not recorded which). All receptors come from a young woman who received the yellow fever vaccine.

The rearrangement links TRBV11-3 to TRBJ2-7; 8 bases align to TRBD1. The CDR3 runs to 14 residues. V lost 1 base and J lost 9; bases outside the gene matches: 8. Germline V gene sequence: CDR1 SGHNT, CDR2 YENEEA. The CDR3 here is CASSLGTGIVAQYF. The CDR3 DNA reads TGTGCCAGCAGCTTAGGGACAGGGATCGTCGCGCAGTACTTC.

The J gene is TRBJ1-5, the V gene TRBV28, with 8 bases that match TRBD1. From germline, CDR1 is MDHEN and CDR2 SYDVKM. Germline trimming cut 4 bases from V and 4 bases from J; bases unmatched to any gene: 9. The CDR3 contains 16 residues. The CDR3 bases are TGTGCCAGCAGTTCGAGCTCGGGACAGGTGAATCAGCCCCAGCATTTT. The encoded protein is CASSSSSGQVNQPQHF.

This chain uses TRBV2 with TRBJ2-5; 7 positions agree with TRBD1. The CDR3 is 14 residues long. The V gene's germline CDR1 is SNHLY and CDR2 FYNNEI. Germline trimming cut 6 bases from V and 4 bases from J; bases unmatched to any gene: 8. CDR3 protein: CASSAGTVAETQYF. CDR3 DNA: TGTGCCAGCAGCGCCGGGACAGTAGCAGAGACCCAGTACTTC.

The chain recombines TRBV11-2 with TRBJ1-4, with TRBD1 matching over 11 bases. The junction had 9 bases not matched to a gene; V was cut back by 5 bases and J by 10 bases. The germline CDR1 and CDR2 sequences are SGHAT and FQNNGV. The CDR3 extends over 15 amino acids. CDR3 bases: TGTGCCAGCAGCCTATTGTCCGGGACAGGGGGAAAACTGTTTTTT. The encoded protein is CASSLLSGTGGKLFF.

The chain carries TRBV19 and TRBJ1-6; D not resolved. This CDR3 has 13 amino acids. V was trimmed by 0 bases and J by 8 bases, leaving 5 bases between them. Germline-derived CDR1 and CDR2 are LNHDA and SQIVND (reference sequence). CDR3: CASSIDQHSPLHF. The CDR3 DNA is TGTGCCAGTAGTATAGACCAGCATTCACCCCTCCACTTT.

Here the CDR3 reads CASSERRNTIYF. Written as DNA, the CDR3 is TGTGCCAGCAGCGAAAGAAGAAACACCATATATTTT. V usage is TRBV28 and J usage is TRBJ1-3; unclear D gene. The CDR3 loop spans 12 amino acids. The germline gives CDR1 MDHEN, CDR2 SYDVKM. V shed 6 bases and J shed 5 bases, with 8 bases lying between them.

The gene calls are TRBV6-1 and TRBJ2-7; no clear D gene. V lost 5 bases to trimming and J lost 0 bases, with 8 bases between them. CDR1 and CDR2 (germline): MNHNS, SASEGT. The CDR3 totals 13 residues. CDR3 DNA: TGTGCCAGCAGTCGCGACCCCTCCTACGAGCAGTACTTC. It is translated as CASSRDPSYEQYF.

The chain links TRBV2 to TRBJ2-4; D is perhaps TRBD1 or TRBD2 (5 bases each). Deletions cut 3 bases from V and 3 bases from J, with 18 bases between. CDR1 is SNHLY, CDR2 FYNNEI, per germline. The CDR3 is 17 amino acids. The DNA for the CDR3 is TGTGCCAGCAGTGACCAACAAGGGGACCACGTCAAAAACATTCAGTACTTC. This encodes CASSDQQGDHVKNIQYF.

This chain joins TRBV12-3 or TRBV12-4 and TRBJ2-5; D might be TRBD2 (5 bases). V lost 1 base and J lost 7, with 16 bases in between. CDR3 length equals 15 residues. The CDR3 sequence: CASSLGVARPGTQYF. DNA for the CDR3: TGTGCCAGCAGTTTAGGTGTAGCGCGGCCGGGGACCCAGTACTTC.

The chain uses TRBV9 and TRBJ1-4, with 9 positions matching TRBD1. CDR1 and CDR2 from the germline V gene are SGDLS and YYNGEE. With 4 bases clipped from V and 7 bases from J, the junction kept 11 bases outside the gene matches. The CDR3 contains 16 residues. The CDR3 region is CASSPRTGAGGEKLFF. The CDR3 DNA reads TGTGCCAGCAGCCCAAGGACAGGGGCTGGTGGTGAAAAACTGTTTTTT.

V and J are TRBV2 and TRBJ2-1; D gene unclear. The CDR3 loop spans 15 amino acids. V shed 3 bases and J shed 7 bases, with 16 bases lying between them. CDR1 and CDR2 from the germline V gene are SNHLY and FYNNEI. Here the CDR3 DNA reads TGTGCCAGCAGTGAGGAGTCTTTGGGTTTGAATGAGCAGTTCTTC. Translating gives CASSEESLGLNEQFF.

This clonotype appeared once. CDR3 nucleotide sequence: TGTGCCACCAGCTCCTATGGACAGCACAATGAGCAGTTCTTC. It is translated as CATSSYGQHNEQFF. The chain carries TRBV15 and TRBJ2-1; perhaps TRBD1 as D (6 bases). V lost 5 bases, J lost 5 bases, and 13 bases lay in between. Per germline, CDR1 LNHNV and CDR2 YYDKDF (reference sequence). This CDR3 is built from 14 residues.

V gene TRBV20-1 combines with J gene TRBJ2-2; a possible D gene is TRBD1 (5 bases). Germline-derived CDR1 and CDR2 are DFQATT and SNEGSKA (reference sequence). The CDR3 extends over 16 amino acids. V was clipped by 3 bases and J by 5 bases, with 19 bases between them. The CDR3 loop reads CSARAHASGSTGELFF. Here the CDR3 DNA reads TGCAGTGCTAGGGCCCACGCCTCAGGGTCGACCGGGGAGCTGTTTTTT.

CDR3 nucleotides: TGCGCCAGCAGCCAAGAAAGTAAACTGACAAGGACAGGGTGGAACAATCAGCCCCAGCATTTT. As protein: CASSQESKLTRTGWNNQPQHF. The chain joins TRBV4-3 to TRBJ1-5; 8 bases line up with TRBD1. After removal of 0 bases from V and 3 bases from J, the junction contained 19 bases not matched to a gene. Germline CDR1 is LGHNA and CDR2 is YSLEER. The CDR3 loop spans 21 amino acids.

V and J are TRBV29-1 and TRBJ1-1, with D unclear. From germline, CDR1 is SQVTM and CDR2 ANQGSEA. The CDR3 sequence is 13 residues long. V lost 7 bases and J 11 bases, leaving 23 bases between the germline ends. CDR3 in DNA: TGCAGCGCTGTACGGGCTCTGGCTCCAGTGGCTTTCTTT. Translation: CSAVRALAPVAFF.

The chain recombines TRBV27 with TRBJ1-2, with D possibly TRBD1 on 6 matching bases. Trimming removed 4 bases at V and 5 bases at J, with 17 bases between. This CDR3 is 15 amino acids long. Germline V gene lookup returns CDR1 MNHEY and CDR2 SMNVEV (reference sequence). The CDR3 sequence: CASSSGIRGAYGYTF. The CDR3 DNA reads as TGTGCCAGCAGTTCTGGGATCAGGGGCGCTTATGGCTACACCTTC.

The chain joins TRBV6-5 to TRBJ1-5; D is unclear. CDR3 length equals 13 residues. Germline V gene lookup returns CDR1 MNHEY and CDR2 SVGAGI. V was shortened by 4 bases and J by 4 bases, with 8 bases between the two germline ends. The CDR3 region is CASSFSLNQPQHF. The CDR3 DNA reads as TGTGCCAGCAGTTTCAGCCTTAATCAGCCCCAGCATTTT.

This chain uses TRBV11-2 with TRBJ1-5; 8 bases are shared with TRBD1. Germline V gene data show CDR1 as SGHAT and CDR2 as FQNNGV. The CDR3 is 14 amino acids. The V gene end was trimmed by 4 bases and the J gene end by 7 bases; junction bases not matched to a gene: 6. Here the CDR3 reads CASSSDRDRQPQHF. The CDR3 DNA reads as TGTGCCAGCAGCTCGGACAGGGATAGACAGCCCCAGCATTTT.

The V call is TRBV18, the J call TRBJ2-1; D unclear. The CDR3 consists of 13 residues. V was cut by 1 base and J by 6 bases, with 7 bases left in between. Germline CDR1 and CDR2: KGHSH and LQKENI. The CDR3 region is CASSPRAGNEQFF. The DNA for the CDR3 is TGTGCCAGCTCACCACGAGCAGGCAATGAGCAGTTCTTC.

This clonotype showed up just a few times. The gene calls are TRBV5-1 and TRBJ2-7, with 10 bases matching TRBD1. The germline V gene has CDR1 SGHRS and CDR2 YFSETQ. The junction had 4 bases not matched to a gene; V was cut back by 4 bases and J by 3 bases. The CDR3 consists of 14 residues. The CDR3 protein is CASSEGTGVYEQYF. CDR3 DNA: TGCGCCAGCAGCGAGGGGACAGGGGTCTACGAGCAGTACTTC.

This clonotype was seen just once. V is TRBV2 and J is TRBJ1-2; D unclear. Per germline, CDR1 SNHLY and CDR2 FYNNEI. Trimming took off 4 bases at V and 0 bases at J, with 3 bases between the two ends. This CDR3 has 12 residues. CDR3 amino acids: CASSATNYGYTF. The CDR3 DNA is TGTGCCAGCAGTGCCACTAACTATGGCTACACCTTC.

This chain joins TRBV29-1 and TRBJ1-5; 7 nucleotides align to TRBD1. Trimming took 5 bases from V and 4 from J; bases not matched to a gene: 8. Germline-derived CDR1 and CDR2 are SQVTM and ANQGSEA. The CDR3 covers 14 residues. CDR3 coding DNA: TGCAGCGTTAGCTCCGGGACAGATAATCAGCCCCAGCATTTT. Translating it yields CSVSSGTDNQPQHF. Filled out from reference TRBV29-1 and TRBJ1-5, the complete variable domain reads SAVISQKPSRDICQRGTSLTIQCQVDSQVTMMFWYRQQPGQSLTLIATANQGSEATYESGFVIDKFPISRPNLTFSTLTVSNMSPEDSSIYLCSVSSGTDNQPQHFGDGTRLSIL.

This sequence joins TRBV29-1 and TRBJ2-5; D possibly corresponds to TRBD2 (6 bases). Germline V gene data show CDR1 as SQVTM and CDR2 as ANQGSEA. CDR3 length: 16 residues. Trimming stripped 5 bases from V and 1 base from J, with 20 bases between. In DNA, the CDR3 is TGCAGCGTTATACCTCCCTTGGGCGGGATCCAAGAGACCCAGTACTTC. Translated: CSVIPPLGGIQETQYF. The entire variable domain, with the rest obtained from reference TRBV29-1 and TRBJ2-5, is as follows: SAVISQKPSRDICQRGTSLTIQCQVDSQVTMMFWYRQQPGQSLTLIATANQGSEATYESGFVIDKFPISRPNLTFSTLTVSNMSPEDSSIYLCSVIPPLGGIQETQYFGPGTRLLVL.

The sample holds a few counts of this clonotype. The chain employs TRBV9 and TRBJ2-1; no reliable D call. There are 12 residues in the CDR3. Germline V gives CDR1 SGDLS, CDR2 YYNGEE. Trimming took off 0 bases at V and 7 bases at J, with 5 bases between the two ends. DNA of the CDR3: TGTGCCAGCAGCGTAGAACAAAATGAGCAGTTCTTC. This translates into CASSVEQNEQFF.

This clonotype was found a few times. The rearrangement links TRBV27 to TRBJ2-6; D possibly corresponds to TRBD2 (6 bases). Trimming cost V 10 bases and J 0 bases, with 10 bases left between them. This CDR3 is 14 amino acids long. Looked up from germline, CDR1 is MNHEY and CDR2 is SMNVEV (reference sequence). The CDR3: CATGDFSGANVLTF. Written as DNA, the CDR3 is TGTGCCACGGGGGACTTCTCTGGGGCCAACGTCCTGACTTTC.

The genes are TRBV11-2 and TRBJ2-3; the D gene could be TRBD1 or TRBD2 (5 bases each). Deletions cut 2 bases from V and 2 bases from J, with 11 bases between. The CDR3 extends over 15 amino acids. Germline V gene data show CDR1 as SGHAT and CDR2 as FQNNGV. CDR3 DNA sequence: TGTGCCAGCAGCTTATTGGGGCTAGCCACAGATACGCAGTATTTT. This gives the protein CASSLLGLATDTQYF.

The chain couples TRBV18 to TRBJ2-7, with D uncertain. Germline V gene sequence: CDR1 KGHSH, CDR2 LQKENI. CDR3 length: 18 residues. V lost 2 bases to trimming and J lost 0 bases, with 20 bases between them. CDR3 protein: CASSPGTVHPRSSYEQYV. The CDR3 DNA follows: TGTGCCAGCTCACCAGGTACGGTACACCCTCGGAGCTCCTACGAGCAGTACGTC.